This TCR beta chain appears in the sequencing data of a study of STAT5B mutations in CD4+ large granular lymphocyte leukemia. Study processing details: Productive clonotypes were detectable down to 2.59 x 10-5 frequency. Generated by immunoSEQ multiplex PCR, the TCRdb table keeps only in-frame clones and is missing some. V and J calls and clone size come straight from that table; D and trimming were deduced from the DNA. The sample lists about 30,000 clones; roughly 80% were seen once. The CDR3 has 16 amino acids. V gave up 4 bases and J gave up 0 bases; unmatched junction bases: 7. Germline CDR1 and CDR2: SGHDT and YYEEEE.

The origin of this receptor is a human donor in good health. The rearrangement uses TRBV5-6 and TRBJ2-3; 8 positions agree with TRBD2. The sample consisted of CD4+ T cells from blood buffy coats. The CDR3, as DNA: TGTGCCAGCAGCCTGCAGCGGGGGCCTAGCACAGATACGCAGTATTTT. This codes for CASSLQRGPSTDTQYF.